The entry that follows covers one TCR beta chain sequence. CDR1 and CDR2 (germline): LGHDT, YNNKEL (reference sequence). Trimming removed 1 base from V and 6 bases from J; junction bases left unmatched: 13. This CDR3 comprises 18 residues. The data belong to a study of control samples from healthy donors and cancer patients. Profiling relied on immunoSEQ multiplex PCR, and the TCRdb table lists in-frame clones only, not all of them. The profile shows around 170,000 clones, just over 85% of them singletons. The rearrangement uses TRBV3-1 (or the pseudogene TRBV3-2) and TRBJ2-3; 10 bases fit TRBD2. Sequencing input: blood. The receptor was isolated from a woman aged 25-40 years in good health. The CDR3 region has the DNA TGTGCCAGCAGCCAAGTTATTTCCGGGCTAGCGGGGGCGGATACGCAGTATTTT. The encoded protein is CASSQVISGLAGADTQYF.